The rows below give T cell receptor beta chains drawn from one sample of a study of CD8 T cells in Susac syndrome. TCRdb passed the immunoSEQ multiplex PCR reads through MiXCR, listing each CDR3 protein once. The data contain 130,000 to 150,000 distinct CDR3 sequences, approximately 93% of them seen just once; the ten biggest clones take up 0.27%. Sequences were obtained from CD8+ T cells from PBMCs. The receptors derive from a human donor in good health. Each CDR3 is given with its conserved first and last residue. A D gene is named only where the DNA matches it firmly. Size tells how often a clone was seen (once, few, many) or the class of an expanded clone, and some rows leave it out.

-	TRBV29-1	-	TRBJ2-5	CSVDQETQYF	TGCAGCGTTGACCAAGAGACCCAGTACTTC
TRBD1	TRBV12-5	few	TRBJ2-1	CASGRQGYNEQFF	TGTGCTAGTGGACGACAGGGGTACAATGAGCAGTTCTTC
-	TRBV20-1	-	TRBJ2-1	CSARERSSYNEQFF	TGCAGTGCTAGAGAGAGAAGCTCCTACAATGAGCAGTTCTTC
-	TRBV9	-	TRBJ2-1	CASSVMGYNEQFF	TGTGCCAGCAGCGTAATGGGGTACAATGAGCAGTTCTTC
TRBD2	TRBV30	few	TRBJ2-1	CAWSVGGSSYNEQFF	TGTGCCTGGAGTGTCGGCGGGAGTTCCTACAATGAGCAGTTCTTC
-	TRBV27	-	TRBJ1-1	CASSSDGGNTEAFF	TGTGCCAGCAGTTCGGACGGAGGGAACACTGAAGCTTTCTTT
-	TRBV7-9	-	TRBJ2-7	CASSSVLVSHEQYF	TGTGCCAGCAGCTCGGTTCTGGTTTCCCACGAGCAGTACTTC
-	TRBV12-3/TRBV12-4	-	TRBJ2-4	CASSLASWDIQYF	TGTGCCAGCAGTTTGGCCAGTTGGGACATTCAGTACTTC
-	TRBV28	-	TRBJ2-7	CASSPRALSYEQYF	TGTGCCAGCAGCCCGAGGGCACTCTCCTACGAGCAGTACTTC
-	TRBV27	-	TRBJ2-7	CASSFVGISYEQYF	TGTGCCAGCAGTTTCGTTGGGATCTCCTACGAGCAGTACTTC
TRBD2	TRBV11-2	-	TRBJ2-3	CASSLVSSGTRDTQYF	TGTGCCAGCAGCTTAGTATCTAGCGGGACGCGGGATACGCAGTATTTT
-	TRBV15	-	TRBJ2-5	CATSRESGAETQYF	TGTGCCACCAGCAGAGAATCGGGAGCGGAGACCCAGTACTTC
TRBD2	TRBV29-1	once	TRBJ2-3	CSVEVEAGGTDTQYF	TGCAGCGTTGAAGTGGAAGCGGGAGGAACAGATACGCAGTATTTT
-	TRBV27	-	TRBJ2-7	CARGPTGGKRENRYEQYF	TGTGCCAGGGGCCCGACAGGGGGTAAGCGGGAGAATAGATACGAGCAGTACTTC
TRBD1	TRBV5-6	-	TRBJ2-7	CASSLGQGPILYEQYF	TGTGCCAGCAGCTTGGGACAGGGCCCCATCCTCTACGAGCAGTACTTC
-	TRBV4-2	-	TRBJ2-7	CASSQARVYEQYF	TGTGCCAGCAGCCAAGCTCGTGTCTACGAGCAGTACTTC
-	TRBV20-1	-	TRBJ2-7	CSAPIGSSYEQYF	TGCAGTGCCCCGATTGGGAGCTCCTACGAGCAGTACTTC
-	TRBV7-9	-	TRBJ1-1	CASSLVTGTAEAFF	TGTGCCAGCAGCTTGGTAACGGGGACCGCTGAAGCTTTCTTT
-	TRBV20-1	-	TRBJ2-1	CSAPGQFF	TGCAGTGCTCCCGGCCAGTTCTTC
TRBD1	TRBV27	-	TRBJ1-1	CASIGTGLAEAFF	TGTGCCAGCATCGGGACAGGGCTCGCTGAAGCTTTCTTT
TRBD2	TRBV12-3/TRBV12-4	-	TRBJ2-1	CASNKPGLQYNEQFF	TGTGCCAGCAACAAACCGGGACTACAATACAATGAGCAGTTCTTC
-	TRBV20-1	-	TRBJ2-7	CSARDRPGAKYEQYF	TGCAGTGCTAGAGATCGGCCGGGAGCGAAATACGAGCAGTACTTC